A single sample gave rise to the 17 T cell receptor beta chains below, sequenced in a study of T-cell memory formation after mild COVID-19 (dated by TCRdb to 2020 to 2023). Library preparation used 5' RACE. The sample was run on an Illumina NovaSeq 6000. Using fastp trimming at Q25 and MiXCR clonotype assembly, TCRdb reanalyzed the public sequencing data and kept in-frame beta chains. One record per CDR3 amino acid sequence lists the most common genes and DNA. The sample yields about 40,000 distinct CDR3 sequences; about 6.1% were counted once. Under 0.9% of the sample is in the top ten clones. Sequencing input: PBMCs or a T cell subset sorted from them (not recorded which). Source of these receptors: an adult who had mild COVID-19 (a few samples of this study predate the infection). The sample titles of this study are shuffled in the database, so cell type and time point are left out.

In its sample, this clonotype was seen many times. The chain uses TRBV7-2 and TRBJ2-7; no clear D gene. This CDR3 is 12 amino acids long. Germline CDR1 is SGHTA and CDR2 is FQGNSA. V lost 4 bases to trimming and J lost 3 bases, with 7 bases between them. CDR3 nucleotides: TGTGCCAGCAGCTCTACCCACTACGAGCAGTACTTC. This codes for CASSSTHYEQYF.

The CDR3 loop reads CASSYLSKDGYTF. The DNA of the CDR3 is TGTGCCAGCAGTTACTTGAGTAAGGATGGCTACACCTTC. The chain carries TRBV6-5 and TRBJ1-2; D ambiguous. Looked up from germline, CDR1 is MNHEY and CDR2 is SVGAGI. Trimming took off 1 base at V and 6 bases at J, with 9 bases between the two ends. The CDR3 consists of 13 residues.

This clonotype has more than one count but fewer than ten. This chain joins TRBV5-6 and TRBJ2-7; tentatively, D is TRBD1 (6 bases). With 3 bases removed from V and 2 bases from J, the gap between germline ends came to 15 bases. The CDR3 runs 15 residues. The germline V gene has CDR1 SGHDT and CDR2 YYEEEE. CDR3 in amino acids: CASSSTTGTTYEQYF. DNA for the CDR3: TGTGCCAGCAGCTCAACGACAGGTACTACCTACGAGCAGTACTTC.

This clonotype was seen only a few times. The genes are TRBV13 and TRBJ1-1; D remains unclear. This CDR3 is 13 amino acids long. Germline V gives CDR1 PRHDT, CDR2 FYEKMQ (reference sequence). Trimming shortened V by 2 bases and J by 8 bases, and 12 bases separated the two germline ends. The CDR3 nucleotides are TGTGCCAGCAGCTTATTTAGGTCGGGGGAAGCTTTCTTT. Translated: CASSLFRSGEAFF.

This clonotype appeared many times. J is TRBJ2-5 and V is TRBV7-2; D is undetermined. The length of the CDR3 is 12 residues. V was pared by 0 bases and J by 5 bases, with 4 bases between. The germline V gene encodes CDR1 SGHTA and CDR2 FQGNSA. The CDR3 DNA is TGTGCCAGCAGCTTAGCTACCGAGACCCAGTACTTC. This sequence encodes CASSLATETQYF.

This clonotype was picked up a small number of times. V and J are TRBV7-6 and TRBJ1-1; D is uncertain. V lost 2 bases and J lost 1, with 5 bases in between. Germline V gives CDR1 SGHVS, CDR2 FNYEAQ. The length of the CDR3 is 13 residues. This chain's CDR3 is CASSLRQNTEAFF. In nucleotides, the CDR3 is TGTGCCAGCAGCTTAAGGCAGAACACTGAAGCTTTCTTT.

This clonotype was seen repeatedly, ten times or more. This sequence joins TRBV3-1 and TRBJ1-1; 11 bases are shared with TRBD1. CDR1 is LGHDT and CDR2 is YNNKEL in the germline V gene (reference sequence). V trimming: 5 bases; J trimming: 3 bases; junction bases outside the gene matches: 8. The CDR3 length is 16 residues. CDR3 loop: CASSWTGGVGDTEAFF. The CDR3 DNA reads TGTGCCAGCAGCTGGACAGGGGGCGTGGGGGACACTGAAGCTTTCTTT.

This clonotype was recorded only once. This chain joins TRBV18 and TRBJ2-5, with TRBD2 matching over 14 bases. This CDR3 is built from 15 residues. J lost 4 bases, V lost 5 bases, and 3 bases had no gene match. Germline lookup yields CDR1 KGHSH and CDR2 LQKENI. In DNA form, the CDR3 reads TGTGCCAGCTCATCGGGACTAGCGGGAGTAGAGACCCAGTACTTC. This codes for CASSSGLAGVETQYF. The full variable domain, its missing parts supplied by reference TRBV18 and TRBJ2-5, is NAGVMQNPRHLVRRRGQEARLRCSPMKGHSHVYWYRQLPEEGLKFMVYLQKENIIDESGMPKERFSAEFPKEGPSILRIQQVVRGDSAAYFCASSSGLAGVETQYFGPGTRLLVL.

This clonotype was seen repeatedly, ten times or more. V gene TRBV7-3 combines with J gene TRBJ1-1, with D possibly TRBD1 on 5 matching bases. CDR3 length equals 14 residues. V lost 4 bases and J 8 bases, leaving 17 bases between the germline ends. Germline-derived CDR1 and CDR2 are SGHTA and FQGTGA. CDR3 DNA: TGTGCCAGCAGCTCCGGGACTTCGCCCCCAGAAGCTTTCTTT. Its protein is CASSSGTSPPEAFF.

There are a few counts of this clonotype. An end of the junction does not agree with germline; a read error may underlie this. The genes are TRBV29-1 and TRBJ2-3; possible D gene TRBD2, 5 bases. This CDR3 region has 14 residues. CDR1 SQVTM and CDR2 ANQGSEA come from the germline V gene. The CDR3 bases are TGCAGCGTTGATGAGCGGTACGGCACAGATGCGCAGTATTTT. It translates to CSVDERYGTDAQYF.

This clonotype came up a few times. This rearrangement joins TRBV9 to TRBJ2-1, with TRBD2 as a possible D gene (11 bases). CDR1 and CDR2 from the germline V gene are SGDLS and YYNGEE. The CDR3 consists of 24 residues. Between the trimmed V and J ends, which lost 4 bases and 3 bases, there was a span of 41 bases. The CDR3 DNA is TGTGCCAGCAGCCCCCTGGGAGGGACAGGGGAACTAGCGGGAGATGGAGGACGCTACAATGAGCAGTTCTTC. It translates to CASSPLGGTGELAGDGGRYNEQFF.

In its sample, this clonotype ranks as medium-sized. The chain recombines TRBV5-1 with TRBJ2-4; TRBD1 or TRBD2 may be the D gene (5 bases each). Germline CDR1 reads SGHRS; CDR2 reads YFSETQ. V was trimmed by 5 bases and J by 8 bases, leaving 14 bases between them. The CDR3 contains 13 residues. The CDR3 DNA reads TGCGCCAGCAGGTCCCGGGACGGTGACATTCAGTACTTC. The encoded protein is CASRSRDGDIQYF.

In its sample, this clonotype was seen many times. The rearrangement uses TRBV5-6 and TRBJ2-1, with 8 nucleotides matching TRBD2. Germline CDR1 SGHDT, CDR2 YYEEEE. CDR3 length: 15 residues. The trim removed 4 bases at V and 4 bases at J, leaving 7 bases unmatched. The CDR3 nucleotides read TGTGCCAGCAGCAAGAGCGGGAGTTCTTACAATGAGCAGTTCTTC. Its protein product is CASSKSGSSYNEQFF.

This clonotype was found many times. The chain couples TRBV7-9 to TRBJ2-7, with a weak D call TRBD2 (5 bases). V was trimmed by 1 base and J by 4 bases, leaving 8 bases between them. The germline CDR1 and CDR2 sequences are SEHNR and FQNEAQ (reference sequence). The CDR3 extends over 13 amino acids. CDR3 amino acids: CASSLGLNYEQYF. The CDR3 bases are TGTGCCAGCAGCTTAGGACTAAATTACGAGCAGTACTTC. Combining the CDR3 with reference TRBV7-9 and TRBJ2-7 gives the whole variable domain DTGVSQNPRHKITKRGQNVTFRCDPISEHNRLYWYRQTLGQGPEFLTYFQNEAQLEKSRLLSDRFSAERPKGSFSTLEIQRTEQGDSAMYLCASSLGLNYEQYFGPGTRLTVT.

This clonotype showed up just a few times. This sequence joins TRBV24-1 and TRBJ2-3; 7 bases match TRBD2. The CDR3 runs 14 residues. CDR1 and CDR2 (germline): KGHDR, SFDVKD. The ends lost 4 bases at V and 5 bases at J; junction bases unmatched: 5. In DNA, the CDR3 is TGTGCCACCAGTGAAAAATGGGAGGGAGATACGCAGTATTTT. Protein sequence: CATSEKWEGDTQYF.

This clonotype came up a few times. This chain joins TRBV12-3 or TRBV12-4 and TRBJ1-1, with 8 bases aligning to TRBD1. The V gene end was trimmed by 6 bases and the J gene end by 5 bases; junction bases not matched to a gene: 11. This CDR3 is built from 15 residues. Written as DNA, the CDR3 is TGTGCCAGCAGCCCAGGACAGGGAATACGGACTGAAGCTTTCTTT. Its protein is CASSPGQGIRTEAFF.

There are many counts of this clonotype. The rearrangement uses TRBV3-1 and TRBJ2-5, with D possibly called TRBD1 or TRBD2 (5 bases each). V was cut by 0 bases and J by 7 bases, with 9 bases left in between. Germline V lookup: CDR1 LGHDT, CDR2 YNNKEL (reference sequence). The CDR3 has 13 amino acids. CDR3 DNA: TGTGCCAGCAGCCAAGATGAGAGGGGGACCCAGTACTTC. This gives the protein CASSQDERGTQYF.